The entry below describes one T cell receptor (beta chain). This sample was included in a study of identical twins. The CDR3 consists of 17 residues. CDR1 SGHDN and CDR2 FVKESK come from the germline V gene. The germline V and J ends were trimmed by 1 base and 1 base, with 16 bases remaining between them. With template switching, a universal primer site was added, and the cDNA carried unique molecular identifiers. Using its own MiXCR run on the 5' RACE reads, TCRdb lists one record per CDR3 protein. The sample lists more than 350,000 distinct CDR3 sequences, 8.5% to 10% occurring once. Sequencing was done on a sample of naive T cells sorted from blood. This receptor was obtained from a woman between 45 and 65 years old in good health. The V gene is TRBV14, the J gene TRBJ2-5; the D gene is possibly TRBD1 (6 bases). The CDR3 coding sequence is TGTGCCAGCAGCCAAGGGGTTCGGGACATGGGCCAAGAGACCCAGTACTTC. Translating it yields CASSQGVRDMGQETQYF. Combining the CDR3 with reference TRBV14 and TRBJ2-5 gives the whole variable domain EAGVTQFPSHSVIEKGQTVTLRCDPISGHDNLYWYRRVMGKEIKFLLHFVKESKQDESGMPNNRFLAERTGGTYSTLKVQPAELEDSGVYFCASSQGVRDMGQETQYFGPGTRLLVL.